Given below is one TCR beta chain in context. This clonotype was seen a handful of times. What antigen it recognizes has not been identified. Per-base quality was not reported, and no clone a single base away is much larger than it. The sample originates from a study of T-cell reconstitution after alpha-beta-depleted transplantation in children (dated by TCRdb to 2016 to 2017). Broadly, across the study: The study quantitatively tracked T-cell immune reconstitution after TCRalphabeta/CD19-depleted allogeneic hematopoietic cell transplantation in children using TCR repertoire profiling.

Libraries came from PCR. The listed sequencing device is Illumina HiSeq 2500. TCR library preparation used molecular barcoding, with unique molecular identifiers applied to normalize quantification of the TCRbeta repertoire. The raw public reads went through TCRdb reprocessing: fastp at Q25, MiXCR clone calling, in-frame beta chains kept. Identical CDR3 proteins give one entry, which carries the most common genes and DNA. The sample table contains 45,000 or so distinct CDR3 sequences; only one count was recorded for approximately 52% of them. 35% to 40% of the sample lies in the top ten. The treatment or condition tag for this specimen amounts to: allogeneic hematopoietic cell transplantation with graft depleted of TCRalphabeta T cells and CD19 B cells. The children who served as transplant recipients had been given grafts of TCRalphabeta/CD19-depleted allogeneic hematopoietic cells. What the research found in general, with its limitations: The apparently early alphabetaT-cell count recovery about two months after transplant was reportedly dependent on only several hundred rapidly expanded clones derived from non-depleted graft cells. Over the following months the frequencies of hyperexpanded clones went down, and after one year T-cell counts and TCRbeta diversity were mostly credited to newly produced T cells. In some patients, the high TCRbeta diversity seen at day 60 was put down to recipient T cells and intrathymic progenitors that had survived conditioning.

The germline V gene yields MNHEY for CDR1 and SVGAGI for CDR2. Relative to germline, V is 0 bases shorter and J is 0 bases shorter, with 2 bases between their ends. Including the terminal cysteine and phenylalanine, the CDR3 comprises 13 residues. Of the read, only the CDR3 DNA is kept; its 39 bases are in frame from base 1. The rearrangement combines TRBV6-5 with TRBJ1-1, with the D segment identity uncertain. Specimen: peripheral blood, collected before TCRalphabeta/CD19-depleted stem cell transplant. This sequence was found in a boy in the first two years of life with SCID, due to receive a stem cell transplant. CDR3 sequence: CASSYSVNTEAFF. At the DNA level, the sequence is TGTGCCAGCAGTTACTCGGTGAACACTGAAGCTTTCTTT.